The present T cell receptor (beta chain) was sequenced within a study of neurological immune-mediated disorders. Time point described: longitudinal time-point 3. Whole-study results and caveats: Across subjects, expanded clones had no CDR3 amino acid sequences in common, pointing to private repertoires in all groups.

Germline lookup yields CDR1 SGHDT and CDR2 YYEEEE. This CDR3 contains 13 residues. Every sequencing run produced over 180 million TCR-beta sequences that came from 15-18 subjects. A single record per CDR3 protein comes from TCRdb applying MiXCR to the 5' RACE reads. This sample yields under 130,000 distinct CDR3 sequences, of which less than 14% are seen a single time; about 3% belongs to the top ten. The table lists this clonotype with many counts. Its antigen is still unknown. At one end the junction does not follow the germline gene, possibly because of a read error. Material: PBMCs. This sequence joins TRBV5-6 and TRBJ2-7; 10 bases line up with TRBD2. This TCR derives from a female donor with HTLV-1-associated myelopathy (HAM/TSP). CDR3 in amino acids: CASSLGLAGVFSF. DNA of the CDR3: TGTGCCAGCAGCTTGGGGCTAGCGGGGGTCTTCTCCTTC. The full variable domain, in which reference TRBV5-6 and TRBJ2-7 provide the parts outside the CDR3, is DAGVTQSPTHLIKTRGQQVTLRCSPKSGHDTVSWYQQALGQGPQFIFQYYEEEERQRGNFPDRFSGHQFPNYSSELNVNALLLGDSALYLCASSLGLAGVFSFGPGTRLTVT.